This T cell receptor beta chain was sequenced for a study of early stage breast cancer tumors. Deletions cut 5 bases from V and 1 base from J, with 3 bases between. CDR1 SGHRS and CDR2 YFSETQ come from the germline V gene. The CDR3 sequence is 11 residues long. Method: immunoSEQ multiplex PCR; TCRdb's copy keeps in-frame clones and lacks some. The sample lists 35,000 to 45,000 clones, roughly 70% occurring once. This TCR was recovered from a person between 60 and 69 years old with breast cancer. What was sequenced was blood. The V gene is TRBV5-1, the J gene TRBJ1-1; the D is unclear. CDR3 DNA: TGCGCCAGCAGGGGGAACACTGAAGCTTTCTTT. It translates to CASRGNTEAFF.